This entry lists 9 T cell receptor beta chains sequenced from one sample in a study of blood T cell repertoires in COVID-19. Libraries were prepared by immunoSEQ multiplex PCR; TCRdb keeps only in-frame clonotypes and omits some of them. The sample contains just over 250,000 clones, over 80% of which appear only once. Sequenced input: peripheral blood. The source is a woman in her 70s with COVID-19, enrolled during active disease.

J is TRBJ2-3 and V is TRBV28, with TRBD2 identical over 10 bases. Germline V lookup: CDR1 MDHEN, CDR2 SYDVKM. V lost 7 bases, J lost 6 bases, and 10 bases stayed unmatched. The CDR3 is 15 residues long. The CDR3 spells CASTTSSSGRDTQYF. CDR3 in DNA: TGTGCCAGCACCACTTCCAGTAGCGGGAGGGATACGCAGTATTTT.

V is TRBV7-3 and J is TRBJ1-3; maybe TRBD1 (5 bases). Per the germline V gene, CDR1 is SGHTA and CDR2 is FQGTGA. The V end was cut by 0 bases, the J end by 2 bases, with 11 bases between. The CDR3 covers 16 residues. CDR3 DNA: TGTGCCAGCAGCTTAACGGGGGGACCTCCTGGAAACACCATATATTTT. It is translated as CASSLTGGPPGNTIYF.

This clone was recorded only once. V gene TRBV29-1 combines with J gene TRBJ2-7, with 9 bases matching TRBD1. This CDR3 is 17 amino acids long. From germline, CDR1 is SQVTM and CDR2 ANQGSEA. With 6 bases clipped from V and 8 bases from J, the junction kept 23 bases outside the gene matches. DNA for the CDR3: TGCAGCGTAAGTGGTTCACCGCCTCTCCCGGGACAGGGTAAGCAGTACTTC. This gives the protein CSVSGSPPLPGQGKQYF.

The V gene is TRBV4-3, the J gene TRBJ1-2; tentatively, D is TRBD1 (5 bases). V was trimmed by 0 bases and J by 8 bases, leaving 16 bases between them. Germline V gene lookup returns CDR1 LGHNA and CDR2 YSLEER. This CDR3 region has 15 residues. CDR3 amino acids: CASSQDPRDPWGYTF. The CDR3 coding sequence is TGCGCCAGCAGCCAAGATCCCAGGGATCCCTGGGGCTACACCTTC.

This chain joins TRBV6-1 and TRBJ1-5, with 9 positions matching TRBD1. With V trimmed by 3 bases and J by 4 bases, 4 bases remained unmatched. Germline assignment: CDR1 MNHNS and CDR2 SASEGT. The CDR3 contains 15 residues. The CDR3 spells CASSEGQGQNQPQHF. The CDR3 DNA reads TGTGCCAGCAGTGAGGGACAGGGTCAAAATCAGCCCCAGCATTTT.

The gene calls are TRBV28 and TRBJ1-3; D uncertain. The germline V and J ends were trimmed by 2 bases and 4 bases, with 18 bases remaining between them. The CDR3 runs 17 residues. Germline CDR1 reads MDHEN; CDR2 reads SYDVKM. The CDR3 here is CASSLPPGDEKGNTIYF. CDR3 DNA: TGTGCCAGCAGTTTACCCCCCGGGGATGAAAAGGGAAACACCATATATTTT.

The J gene is TRBJ2-5, the V gene TRBV27; the match to TRBD1 covers 9 bases. There are 12 residues in the CDR3. The V and J ends lost 8 bases and 4 bases, in that order; junction bases with no gene match: 2. Germline V CDR1 and CDR2: MNHEY, SMNVEV (reference sequence). DNA for the CDR3: TGTGCCAGCGCGGGACAGGGAGAGACCCAGTACTTC. Amino acid sequence: CASAGQGETQYF.

The V gene is TRBV12-5, the J gene TRBJ2-5, with 8 nucleotides matching TRBD1. The CDR3 contains 13 residues. The V and J ends lost 2 bases and 5 bases, in that order; junction bases with no gene match: 1. CDR1 is LGHNT, CDR2 FRNRAP, per germline. CDR3 region: CASGLYRGETQYF. DNA for the CDR3: TGTGCTAGTGGTTTGTACAGGGGGGAGACCCAGTACTTC.

V gene TRBV5-1 combines with J gene TRBJ2-1; 8 bases are a match to TRBD2. The ends lost 4 bases at V and 7 bases at J; junction bases unmatched: 13. Germline V gives CDR1 SGHRS, CDR2 YFSETQ. This CDR3 has 16 residues. CDR3 DNA: TGCGCCAGCAGCAGTGTGGCGGGAGGAGTGGGGAATGAGCAGTTCTTC. Its protein product is CASSSVAGGVGNEQFF.